This passage covers 9 T cell receptor beta chains from one sample sequenced in a study of T cell responses to AZD1222 COVID-19 vaccine. The data were produced by immunoSEQ multiplex PCR, yet TCRdb's version contains in-frame clones alone and is incomplete. The repertoire holds over 130,000 clones, with 94% as singletons. The sequencing used peripheral blood, collected on day 0 of AZD1222 vaccination. Receptor source: an adult in good health.

The chain couples TRBV15 to TRBJ2-3; 8 positions agree with TRBD2. The CDR3 runs 15 residues. CDR1 is LNHNV, CDR2 YYDKDF, per germline (reference sequence). V dropped 0 bases and J dropped 1; count of bases not matched to a gene: 0. This chain's CDR3 is CATSRERGGTDTQYF. CDR3 DNA: TGTGCCACCAGCAGAGAGCGGGGGGGCACAGATACGCAGTATTTT. Full variable domain (missing parts from reference TRBV15 and TRBJ2-3): DAMVIQNPRYQVTQFGKPVTLSCSQTLNHNVMYWYQQKSSQAPKLLFHYYDKDFNNEADTPDNFQSRRPNTSFCFLDIRSPGLGDTAMYLCATSRERGGTDTQYFGPGTRLTVL.

This chain joins TRBV5-1 and TRBJ1-1; D may be TRBD1 (6 bases). V lost 0 bases and J lost 10, with 13 bases in between. CDR3 length equals 13 residues. Germline CDR1 is SGHRS and CDR2 is YFSETQ. CDR3 sequence: CASSLAGASGAFF. CDR3 coding DNA: TGCGCCAGCAGCTTGGCGGGGGCGAGTGGAGCTTTCTTT.

The rearrangement joins TRBV7-2 to TRBJ2-5; D unclear. The CDR3 consists of 11 residues. V gave up 8 bases and J gave up 4 bases, with 8 bases separating them. CDR1 and CDR2 (germline): SGHTA, FQGNSA. CDR3 nucleotides: TGTGCCAGCGCGTGGAGAGAGACCCAGTACTTC. Its protein is CASAWRETQYF.

J is TRBJ2-2 and V is TRBV7-8; no definite D call. V was pared by 2 bases and J by 4 bases, with 8 bases between. This CDR3 comprises 14 residues. Germline V lookup: CDR1 SGHVS, CDR2 FQNEAQ. CDR3 DNA sequence: TGTGCCAGCAGCTTACCGGACGCCACCGGGGAGCTGTTTTTT. Translated: CASSLPDATGELFF.

This clone has a single count. This sequence joins TRBV7-2 and TRBJ1-5; weak D call: TRBD1 (6 bases). CDR3 size: 13 residues. Between the trimmed V and J ends, which lost 0 bases and 9 bases, there was a span of 9 bases. Looked up from germline, CDR1 is SGHTA and CDR2 is FQGNSA. CDR3 in DNA: TGTGCCAGCAGCTTAGCGCTACAGGGGCCCCAGCATTTT. Translating gives CASSLALQGPQHF.

The chain combines TRBV25-1 with TRBJ2-1; 7 bases line up with TRBD1. The V segment lost 6 bases and the J segment 9 bases; nucleotides outside the gene matches: 8. The CDR3 spans 13 residues. Germline loops: CDR1 MGHDK, CDR2 SYGVNS. The CDR3 region is CASSNRQGAEQFF. DNA of the CDR3: TGTGCCAGCAGCAATAGACAGGGAGCTGAGCAGTTCTTC. Full variable domain (outside the CDR3, taken from reference TRBV25-1 and TRBJ2-1): EADIYQTPRYLVIGTGKKITLECSQTMGHDKMYWYQQDPGMELHLIHYSYGVNSTEKGDLSSESTVSRIRTEHFPLTLESARPSHTSQYLCASSNRQGAEQFFGPGTRLTVL.

The V and J genes are TRBV7-9 and TRBJ2-1; 8 bases agree with TRBD2. CDR3 size: 10 residues. J was trimmed by 16 bases and V by 4 bases; bases with no gene match: 3. Looked up from germline, CDR1 is SEHNR and CDR2 is FQNEAQ (reference sequence). The CDR3 reads CASSSGLDFF. The CDR3 DNA reads TGTGCCAGCAGCTCGGGACTAGATTTCTTC.

This sequence joins TRBV7-6 and TRBJ1-4, with TRBD1 as a possible D gene (5 bases). CDR1 is SGHVS, CDR2 FNYEAQ, per germline. V was pared by 0 bases and J by 10 bases, with 9 bases between. The length of the CDR3 is 13 residues. Here the CDR3 reads CASSLAGGIKLFF. In nucleotides, the CDR3 is TGTGCCAGCAGCTTAGCGGGGGGGATAAAACTGTTTTTT.

This clone was seen once. This chain uses TRBV6-1 with TRBJ1-1, with D unclear. Germline loops: CDR1 MNHNS, CDR2 SASEGT. Trimming took 7 bases from V and 0 from J, leaving 9 bases between them. CDR3 size: 13 residues. In nucleotides, the CDR3 is TGTGCCAGCAACAAGGGCGTGAACACTGAAGCTTTCTTT. Its protein product is CASNKGVNTEAFF.